A selection of T cell receptor beta chains follows, all from one sample in a study of beta chain features in type 1 diabetes. Produced via immunoSEQ multiplex PCR; TCRdb's table is partial and in-frame only. This table has around 280,000 clones, about 15% appearing once. What was sequenced was naive CD4+ T cells from blood. The receptors were gathered from a man aged 18 to 29 with type 1 diabetes. Each CDR3 is given with its conserved first and last residue.

V	J	CDR3
TRBV29-1	TRBJ2-2	CSVENRTTGELFF
TRBV5-1	TRBJ2-3	CASSLGTRSTDTQYF
TRBV5-1	TRBJ2-1	CASSLPLAGVQGEQFF
TRBV15	TRBJ2-1	CATNRDRGLSEQFF
TRBV4-3	TRBJ2-2	CASSQTGLAGDTGELFF
TRBV5-4	TRBJ2-5	CASSSESGGPETQYF
TRBV7-2	TRBJ2-2	CASSSQFTGELFF
TRBV5-1	TRBJ2-1	CASSTGLADYNEQFF
TRBV6-5	TRBJ2-7	CASSAGTSQYF
TRBV2	TRBJ2-7	CATQGDPHEQYF
TRBV2	TRBJ2-1	CASSVVGPSSPSSYNEQFF
TRBV30	TRBJ2-5	CAWSQRPLQETQYF
TRBV7-9	TRBJ1-5	CASSLDRETQPQHF
TRBV7-2	TRBJ2-4	CASSLDGRKNIQYF
TRBV7-2	TRBJ2-1	CASSSLVGPGYNEQFF
TRBV28	TRBJ2-7	CASSTPGGAYEQYF
TRBV9	TRBJ2-2	CASSVSTTSGVNTGELFF
TRBV9	TRBJ2-7	CASSPWRGGSYEQYF
TRBV10-3	TRBJ2-6	CAISDWTSGRGGANVLTF